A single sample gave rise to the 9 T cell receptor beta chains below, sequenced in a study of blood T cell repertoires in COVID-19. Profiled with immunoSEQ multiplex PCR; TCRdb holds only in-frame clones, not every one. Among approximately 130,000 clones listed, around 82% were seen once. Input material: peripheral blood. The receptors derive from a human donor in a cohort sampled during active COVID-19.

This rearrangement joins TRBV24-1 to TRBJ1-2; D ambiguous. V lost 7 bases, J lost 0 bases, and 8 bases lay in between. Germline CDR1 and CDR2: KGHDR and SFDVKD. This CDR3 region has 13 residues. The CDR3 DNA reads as TGTGCCACCAGGGCTGGCACTAACTATGGCTACACCTTC. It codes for CATRAGTNYGYTF.

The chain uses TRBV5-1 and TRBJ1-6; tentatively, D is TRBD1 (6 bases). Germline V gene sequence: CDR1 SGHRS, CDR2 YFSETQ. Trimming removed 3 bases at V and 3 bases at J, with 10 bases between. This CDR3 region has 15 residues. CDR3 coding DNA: TGCGCCAGCAGCTCGACAGGATTCTATAATTCACCCCTCCACTTT. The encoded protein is CASSSTGFYNSPLHF. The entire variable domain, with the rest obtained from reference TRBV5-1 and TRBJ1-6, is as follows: KAGVTQTPRYLIKTRGQQVTLSCSPISGHRSVSWYQQTPGQGLQFLFEYFSETQRNKGNFPGRFSGRQFSNSRSEMNVSTLELGDSALYLCASSSTGFYNSPLHFGNGTRLTVT.

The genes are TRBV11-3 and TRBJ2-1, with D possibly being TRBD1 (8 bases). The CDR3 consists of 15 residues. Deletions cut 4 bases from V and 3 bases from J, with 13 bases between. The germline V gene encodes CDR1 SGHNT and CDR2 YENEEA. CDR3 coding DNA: TGTGCCAGCAGCTCTAACAGGGGGGGCTACAATGAGCAGTTCTTC. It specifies CASSSNRGGYNEQFF.

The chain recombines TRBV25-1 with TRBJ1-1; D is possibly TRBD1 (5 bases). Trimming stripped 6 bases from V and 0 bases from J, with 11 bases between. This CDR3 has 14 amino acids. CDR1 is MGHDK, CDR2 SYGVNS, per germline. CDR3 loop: CASRGTGLNTEAFF. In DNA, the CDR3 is TGTGCCAGCAGGGGTACAGGCTTGAACACTGAAGCTTTCTTT.

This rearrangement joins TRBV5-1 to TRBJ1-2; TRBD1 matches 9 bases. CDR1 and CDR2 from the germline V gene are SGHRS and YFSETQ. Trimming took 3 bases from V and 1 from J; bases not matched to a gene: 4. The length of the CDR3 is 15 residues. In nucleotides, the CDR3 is TGCGCCAGCAGCTCGGGACAGGGACATAACTATGGCTACACCTTC. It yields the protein CASSSGQGHNYGYTF.

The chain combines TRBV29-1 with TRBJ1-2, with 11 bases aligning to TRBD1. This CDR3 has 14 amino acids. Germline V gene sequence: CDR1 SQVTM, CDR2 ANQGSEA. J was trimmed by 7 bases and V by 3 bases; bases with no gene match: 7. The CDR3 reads CSVEPPGTGGGYTF. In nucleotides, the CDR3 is TGCAGCGTTGAGCCACCCGGGACAGGGGGTGGCTACACCTTC.

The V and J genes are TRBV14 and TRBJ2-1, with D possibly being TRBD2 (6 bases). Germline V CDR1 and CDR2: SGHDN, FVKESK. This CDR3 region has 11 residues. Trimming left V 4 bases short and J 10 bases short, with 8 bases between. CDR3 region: CASSRGGEQFF. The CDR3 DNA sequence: TGTGCCAGCAGCCGCGGAGGGGAGCAGTTCTTC.

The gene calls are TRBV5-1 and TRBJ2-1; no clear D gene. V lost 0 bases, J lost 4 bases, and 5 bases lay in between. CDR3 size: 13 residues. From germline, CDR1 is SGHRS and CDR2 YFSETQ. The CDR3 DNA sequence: TGCGCCAGCAGCTTGGCAGTATACAATGAGCAGTTCTTC. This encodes CASSLAVYNEQFF.

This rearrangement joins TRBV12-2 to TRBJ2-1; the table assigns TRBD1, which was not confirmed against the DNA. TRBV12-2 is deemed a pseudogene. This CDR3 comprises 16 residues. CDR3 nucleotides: TGTGCAAGTCGCTCGTGGGGTCGGACACTTGACAATGAGCAGTTCTTC. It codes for CASRSWGRTLDNEQFF.